This T cell receptor (beta chain) was obtained from a study of read filtering for tumor transcriptome and immune sequencing. Across the study: After DNase treatment, RNA was made into whole-transcriptome libraries. IR-seq gave about 3.5 to 11 million TCR reads per sample; RNA-seq gave roughly 80 to 1273. Whole-study findings and limits: Dropping single-read clonotypes raised IR-seq and RNA-seq shared-clonotype correlation. Even smaller IR-seq throughput identified most shared clonotypes.

Points on this clonotype: Its antigen is unknown. This probably arose from a read error, given a far larger clone one base away.

From about 400 ng of RNA, a library with molecular barcoded alpha/delta and beta/gamma adaptors was made. TCRdb passed the reads through MiXCR, listing each CDR3 protein once. The sample holds under 60,000 distinct CDR3 sequences, around 19% seen once. Germline V CDR1 and CDR2: MDHEN, SYDVKM. The CDR3 runs to 15 residues. The sample consisted of a population of CD138-negative cells sorted from bone marrow. The chain recombines TRBV28 with TRBJ1-1, with D unclear. The tail of the sequence fits TRBJ1-6 better, so the J call may be wrong. This clonotype was sampled from a donor at least 40 years old with multiple myeloma. This chain's CDR3 is CASITPRPPSSPLHF. Written as DNA, the CDR3 is TGTGCCAGCATCACGCCCAGGCCGCCTTCTTCACCCCTCCACTTT.